This T cell receptor beta chain was sequenced in a study of cytomegalovirus exposure and HLA in healthy donors. TCRdb keeps only in-frame clones here, not all; method: immunoSEQ multiplex PCR. The sample records over 200,000 clones, around four fifths being singletons. Trimming shortened V by 3 bases and J by 0 bases, and 3 bases separated the two germline ends. Germline V gene lookup returns CDR1 MDHEN and CDR2 SYDVKM. The CDR3 loop spans 13 amino acids. There are a few counts of this clone. This receptor was identified in a woman younger than 30 in good health and CMV-seronegative. The sequenced sample consisted of PBMCs. This chain connects TRBV28 to TRBJ1-5; D is uncertain. This CDR3 reads CASSLDSNQPQHF. CDR3 sequence (DNA): TGTGCCAGCAGTTTGGATAGCAATCAGCCCCAGCATTTT.